The 21 T cell receptor beta chains listed next were all sequenced from one sample in a study of blood T cell repertoires in COVID-19. Sequencing used immunoSEQ multiplex PCR; TCRdb keeps in-frame clones, though not all of them. The repertoire consists of 50,000 to 65,000 clones, with 84% occurring once and the leading ten covering around 16%. Sequencing was done on a sample of peripheral blood. Every receptor here comes from a man between 60 and 75 years old with COVID-19, enrolled during active disease.

J is TRBJ2-1 and V is TRBV12-5, with 8 bases lining up with TRBD2. Per the germline V gene, CDR1 is LGHNT and CDR2 is FRNRAP. The CDR3 sequence is 13 residues long. V was clipped by 6 bases and J by 10 bases; unmatched bases: 8. CDR3 bases: TGTGCTAGTGGGTTAGCGGGGACACGGGAGCAGTTCTTC. Translation: CASGLAGTREQFF.

V and J are TRBV9 and TRBJ1-1; D gene uncertain. The germline V and J ends were trimmed by 0 bases and 1 base, with 4 bases remaining between them. The CDR3 covers 13 residues. Per germline, CDR1 SGDLS and CDR2 YYNGEE. DNA of the CDR3: TGTGCCAGCAGCGTAGACGGGAACACTGAAGCTTTCTTT. It is translated as CASSVDGNTEAFF.

This rearrangement joins TRBV29-1 to TRBJ2-5; 10 nucleotides agree with TRBD2. CDR3 length: 16 amino acids. Germline loops: CDR1 SQVTM, CDR2 ANQGSEA. V dropped 3 bases and J dropped 5; count of bases not matched to a gene: 12. Here the CDR3 reads CSVERSGTSVGETQYF. The CDR3 bases are TGCAGCGTTGAGAGATCCGGGACTAGCGTGGGGGAGACCCAGTACTTC. The full variable domain, rest sourced from reference TRBV29-1 and TRBJ2-5, is SAVISQKPSRDICQRGTSLTIQCQVDSQVTMMFWYRQQPGQSLTLIATANQGSEATYESGFVIDKFPISRPNLTFSTLTVSNMSPEDSSIYLCSVERSGTSVGETQYFGPGTRLLVL.

The chain has TRBV19 and TRBJ1-6; 10 bases line up with TRBD1. This CDR3 is built from 17 residues. The germline V gene has CDR1 LNHDA and CDR2 SQIVND (reference sequence). J gave up 0 bases and V 3 bases, and 2 bases lay outside the gene matches. The CDR3, as DNA: TGTGCCAGTAGTATGGGACAGGGGCTCTCCTATAATTCACCCCTCCACTTT. The encoded protein is CASSMGQGLSYNSPLHF.

This chain uses TRBV5-4 with TRBJ2-1, with 7 nucleotides matching TRBD2. The germline V gene encodes CDR1 SGHNT and CDR2 YYREEE (reference sequence). The CDR3 spans 16 residues. After removal of 4 bases from V and 0 bases from J, the junction contained 7 bases not matched to a gene. The CDR3 protein is CASSPGTTYSYNEQFF. The CDR3 bases are TGTGCCAGCAGCCCGGGGACTACCTACTCCTACAATGAGCAGTTCTTC.

This chain uses TRBV28 with TRBJ1-2; D possibly corresponds to TRBD1 (6 bases). CDR1 and CDR2 from the germline V gene are MDHEN and SYDVKM. The V gene lost 4 bases and the J gene lost 0 bases, with 9 bases spanning the gap. The CDR3 consists of 14 residues. The CDR3 coding sequence is TGTGCCAGCAGTTCAGGGGCAGCTAACTATGGCTACACCTTC. Protein: CASSSGAANYGYTF.

J is TRBJ1-1 and V is TRBV19; the D gene is possibly TRBD1 (6 bases). With 6 bases removed from V and 3 bases from J, the gap between germline ends came to 14 bases. The CDR3 loop spans 14 amino acids. The germline V gene has CDR1 LNHDA and CDR2 SQIVND (reference sequence). CDR3 amino acids: CASSKGTYYTEAFF. DNA for the CDR3: TGTGCCAGTAGCAAAGGGACATACTACACTGAAGCTTTCTTT.

This clone was seen a few times. The gene calls are TRBV4-1 and TRBJ2-3; 7 bases are a match to TRBD2. Germline values: CDR1 MGHRA, CDR2 YSYEKL. The ends lost 9 bases at V and 6 bases at J; junction bases unmatched: 9. The CDR3 has 13 amino acids. CDR3 sequence (DNA): TGCGCCAGTGGGGGGGGAGTGACCGATACGCAGTATTTT. As protein: CASGGGVTDTQYF.

This clone came up once. V usage is TRBV3-1 (or the pseudogene TRBV3-2) and J usage is TRBJ2-5; 8 bases are shared with TRBD1. The length of the CDR3 is 17 residues. Per the germline V gene, CDR1 is LGHDT and CDR2 is YNNKEL (reference sequence). V shed 0 bases and J 0 bases; nucleotides not matched to a gene: 6. DNA for the CDR3: TGTGCCAGCAGCCAAGATGGGACAGGAGAGTACCAAGAGACCCAGTACTTC. It specifies CASSQDGTGEYQETQYF.

The chain joins TRBV20-1 to TRBJ2-1; 9 bases are a match to TRBD2. V gave up 3 bases and J gave up 7 bases; unmatched junction bases: 7. This CDR3 comprises 14 residues. The germline V gene has CDR1 DFQATT and CDR2 SNEGSKA (reference sequence). CDR3 residues: CSASSGSQLNEQFF. CDR3 sequence (DNA): TGCAGTGCTAGTAGCGGGAGCCAGTTGAATGAGCAGTTCTTC.

The rearrangement links TRBV5-1 to TRBJ2-2; TRBD1 agrees at 9 bases. Germline CDR1 SGHRS, CDR2 YFSETQ. The CDR3 is 15 amino acids. Trimming at V came to 4 bases and at J to 7 bases, leaving 8 bases not matched to a gene. In DNA, the CDR3 is TGCGCCAGCAGCCCCGGGACAGGGTTGAGCGGGGAGCTGTTTTTT. Amino acids: CASSPGTGLSGELFF. Combining the CDR3 with reference TRBV5-1 and TRBJ2-2 gives the whole variable domain KAGVTQTPRYLIKTRGQQVTLSCSPISGHRSVSWYQQTPGQGLQFLFEYFSETQRNKGNFPGRFSGRQFSNSRSEMNVSTLELGDSALYLCASSPGTGLSGELFFGEGSRLTVL.

This chain links TRBV5-1 with TRBJ2-2, with 7 bases matching TRBD2. The CDR3 runs 16 residues. J was trimmed by 8 bases and V by 4 bases; bases with no gene match: 14. CDR1 SGHRS and CDR2 YFSETQ come from the germline V gene. DNA of the CDR3: TGCGCCAGCAGCCTGTTGGAGACGGGAGGAAGTGGGGAGCTGTTTTTT. This codes for CASSLLETGGSGELFF.

The V call is TRBV5-4, the J call TRBJ2-5, with 7 bases identical to TRBD2. This CDR3 region has 14 residues. V was clipped by 4 bases and J by 1 base; unmatched bases: 4. CDR1 and CDR2 (germline): SGHNT, YYREEE (reference sequence). The chain's CDR3 is CASSPGTTQETQYF. The CDR3 DNA is TGTGCCAGCAGCCCAGGGACTACCCAAGAGACCCAGTACTTC.

The J gene is TRBJ2-3, the V gene TRBV24-1; 7 positions match TRBD2. Germline CDR1 and CDR2: KGHDR and SFDVKD. Germline trimming cut 2 bases from V and 0 bases from J; bases unmatched to any gene: 4. CDR3 size: 16 residues. CDR3 residues: CATSDSASGSTDTQYF. The CDR3 nucleotides are TGTGCCACCAGTGATTCGGCTAGCGGCAGCACAGATACGCAGTATTTT.

This clone has a handful of counts. The chain couples TRBV9 to TRBJ2-7; 7 nucleotides agree with TRBD2. In germline, CDR1 is SGDLS, CDR2 YYNGEE. The CDR3 runs 14 residues. V was clipped by 3 bases and J by 3 bases; unmatched bases: 6. The CDR3 sequence: CASSEGSGIYEQYF. In DNA form, the CDR3 reads TGTGCCAGCAGCGAAGGGAGCGGGATCTACGAGCAGTACTTC.

The chain joins TRBV6-5 to TRBJ1-2; the D gene is possibly TRBD1 (6 bases). The CDR3 consists of 13 residues. V was trimmed by 6 bases and J by 0 bases, leaving 8 bases between them. Germline V gene lookup returns CDR1 MNHEY and CDR2 SVGAGI. CDR3: CASRDRSNYGYTF. The CDR3 nucleotides read TGTGCCAGCAGGGACAGATCTAACTATGGCTACACCTTC.

The chain is built from TRBV9 and TRBJ1-1; 7 bases fit TRBD1. In germline, CDR1 is SGDLS, CDR2 YYNGEE. V gave up 2 bases and J gave up 6 bases; unmatched junction bases: 7. CDR3 size: 14 residues. CDR3 protein: CASSVTGSNPEAFF. CDR3 bases: TGTGCCAGCAGCGTGACAGGGAGTAACCCTGAAGCTTTCTTT.

V is TRBV19 and J is TRBJ1-1; no clear D. The V end was cut by 0 bases, the J end by 2 bases, with 7 bases between. The CDR3 is 14 amino acids. In germline, CDR1 is LNHDA, CDR2 SQIVND (reference sequence). The CDR3 loop is CASSIERRNTEAFF. CDR3 sequence (DNA): TGTGCCAGTAGTATAGAACGGAGAAACACTGAAGCTTTCTTT.

The CDR3 sequence: CAISYGTQYEQYF. The CDR3 DNA is TGTGCCATCAGTTACGGGACACAGTACGAGCAGTACTTC. This sequence joins TRBV10-3 and TRBJ2-7; tentative D call: TRBD1 (6 bases). Trimming left V 5 bases short and J 4 bases short, with 12 bases between. This CDR3 is 13 amino acids long. Germline loops: CDR1 ENHRY, CDR2 SYGVKD.

The chain uses TRBV7-9 and TRBJ1-2, with no clear D. Germline V gives CDR1 SEHNR, CDR2 FQNEAQ (reference sequence). V was shortened by 1 base and J by 7 bases, with 22 bases between the two germline ends. This CDR3 spans 17 amino acids. CDR3 bases: TGTGCCAGCAGCTTAGTCGTCGTAAGGGAGGTGGTCAGTGGCTACACCTTC. It specifies CASSLVVVREVVSGYTF.

The rearrangement joins TRBV10-2 to TRBJ1-5, with D perhaps TRBD1 (5 bases). The CDR3 runs 15 residues. The germline gives CDR1 WSHSY, CDR2 SAAADI. V lost 6 bases, J lost 0 bases, and 12 bases lay in between. This CDR3 is CASRSGGDSNQPQHF. The CDR3 nucleotides read TGCGCCAGCAGAAGTGGGGGGGATAGCAATCAGCCCCAGCATTTT.